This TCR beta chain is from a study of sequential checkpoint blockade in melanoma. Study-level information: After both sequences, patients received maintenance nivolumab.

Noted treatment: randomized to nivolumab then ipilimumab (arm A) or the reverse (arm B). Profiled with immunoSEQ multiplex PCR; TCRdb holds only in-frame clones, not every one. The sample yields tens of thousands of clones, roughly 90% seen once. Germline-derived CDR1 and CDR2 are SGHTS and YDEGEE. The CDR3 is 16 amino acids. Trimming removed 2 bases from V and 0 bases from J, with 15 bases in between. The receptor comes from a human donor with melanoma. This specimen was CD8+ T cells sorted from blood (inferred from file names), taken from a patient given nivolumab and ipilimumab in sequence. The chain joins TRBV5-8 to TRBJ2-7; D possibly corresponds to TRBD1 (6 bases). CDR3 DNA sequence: TGTGCCAGCAGCTTAAGGTTGTTGGACAGCTCCTACGAGCAGTACTTC. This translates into CASSLRLLDSSYEQYF.